A selection of T cell receptor beta chains follows, all from one sample in a study of blood T cells in healthy people across ages. MiXCR was run by TCRdb on the 5' RACE reads, yielding one entry per CDR3 protein. The sample records approximately 1,700,000 distinct CDR3 sequences, approximately 40% being singletons. Sample: blood. Receptors were obtained from a human donor in good health. CDR3s include the opening cysteine and the closing phenylalanine or tryptophan. Fields, in order: V gene, clone size, J gene, D gene, CDR3 DNA, CDR3 protein. A D gene is named only where the DNA matches it firmly. Size values are once, few and many counts, or a class for expanded clones, and some rows have none.

TRBV20-1,few,TRBJ1-2,.,TGCAGTGCTAGAGCTGTGAGCTACACCTTC,CSARAVSYTF
TRBV5-1,few,TRBJ2-5,.,TGCGCCAGCAAAGGAGGGGTGGAGACCCAGTACTTC,CASKGGVETQYF
TRBV20-1,.,TRBJ2-1,TRBD1,TGCAGTGCCACGGACAGGAATTACAATGAGCAGTTCTTC,CSATDRNYNEQFF
TRBV7-2,few,TRBJ2-7,TRBD1,TGTGCCAGCAGCTCCCAGACAGGGGTGGACGAGCAGTACTTC,CASSSQTGVDEQYF
TRBV29-1,many,TRBJ2-7,.,TGCAGCGTTGAAGATGACAGCTACGAGCAGTACTTC,CSVEDDSYEQYF
TRBV20-1,.,TRBJ1-5,.,TGCAGTGCTGCACCGGGACATGCTAATCAGCCCCAGCATTTT,CSAAPGHANQPQHF
TRBV6-2/TRBV6-3,.,TRBJ1-2,TRBD1,TGTGCCAGCAATAGACAGGGGCGCGGCGATGGCTACACCTTC,CASNRQGRGDGYTF
TRBV2,.,TRBJ2-1,TRBD1,TGTGCCAGCAGCCCCGAGGGACAGACATCCTACAATGAGCAGTTCTTC,CASSPEGQTSYNEQFF
TRBV20-1,.,TRBJ2-1,.,TGCAGTGCCGGGGCCTCCGTTGGCTACAATGAGCAGTTCTTC,CSAGASVGYNEQFF
TRBV28,many,TRBJ1-2,TRBD1,TGTGCCAGCAGTAAACCGGGACAGGAGATAATTGGGGATGGCTACACCTTC,CASSKPGQEIIGDGYTF
TRBV9,.,TRBJ1-1,.,TGTGCCAGCAGCGTAGAGGCCAGCAACACTGAAGCTTTCTTT,CASSVEASNTEAFF
TRBV7-2,.,TRBJ2-7,TRBD1,TGTGCCAGCAGCTCCTGGGGGGACAGGAGCTCCTACGAGCAGTACTTC,CASSSWGDRSSYEQYF
TRBV28,few,TRBJ2-7,.,TGTGCCAGCAGTCTTTCACCTCTCCAGAGCGAGCAGTACTTC,CASSLSPLQSEQYF
TRBV18,few,TRBJ2-7,TRBD1,TGTGCCAGCTCGCCGGGACAGGAAGCTTACGAGCAGTACTTC,CASSPGQEAYEQYF
TRBV20-1,few,TRBJ2-7,.,TGCAGTGCTAGAGCTTTGGGATACGAGCAGTACTTC,CSARALGYEQYF
TRBV7-9,.,TRBJ2-7,TRBD2,TGTGCCAACAGCTCATTCAGCGGGGAATACGAGCAGTACTTC,CANSSFSGEYEQYF
TRBV7-2,.,TRBJ2-7,TRBD1,TGTGCCAGCAGATCCTTCGTGGGACAGGGGACTTACGAGCAGTACTTC,CASRSFVGQGTYEQYF
TRBV6-5,few,TRBJ2-1,.,TGTGCCAGCAGTTTAATAGGAGGGCTCTACAATGAGCAGTTCTTC,CASSLIGGLYNEQFF
TRBV4-3,.,TRBJ2-3,.,TGCGCCAGCAGCCTAGCGGTAGGGCCAGGCGGCGGGGGCACAGATACGCAGTATTTT,CASSLAVGPGGGGTDTQYF
TRBV12-3/TRBV12-4,few,TRBJ1-2,.,TGTGCCAGCAGTTTTTGGAAAGGCTACACCTTC,CASSFWKGYTF
TRBV7-2,.,TRBJ2-1,TRBD1,TGTGCCAGCAGAGTTCCGGGACAGGGTTCCTATGAGCAGTTCTTC,CASRVPGQGSYEQFF
TRBV5-1,.,TRBJ1-2,.,TGCGCCAGCAGCTTGGCCGCTACTGGACGAACGTCGGGGTATGGCTACACCTTC,CASSLAATGRTSGYGYTF
TRBV12-3/TRBV12-4,.,TRBJ2-7,.,TGTGCCAGCAGTTTGAGAGAGCCATCTTCTTACGAGCAGTACTTC,CASSLREPSSYEQYF
TRBV7-9,.,TRBJ1-2,.,TGTGCCAGCAGCTTAGGAGTCGAGTTACGGGGTGATGGCTACACCTTC,CASSLGVELRGDGYTF
TRBV7-9,.,TRBJ1-1,TRBD1,TGTGCCAGCAGCCTATCGACAGGGCCTAACGAAGCTTTCTTT,CASSLSTGPNEAFF
TRBV7-2,.,TRBJ2-1,.,TGTGCCAGCAGCTTAGCGCCTTCCGTTGAGCAGTTCTTC,CASSLAPSVEQFF
TRBV5-5,.,TRBJ2-3,TRBD1,TGTGCCAGCAGCCGCTACAGGACAGGGGCCACAGATACGCAGTATTTT,CASSRYRTGATDTQYF
TRBV6-5,.,TRBJ1-2,.,TGTGCCAGCCAGTTACGGCAGGGCATCTGTGGCTACACCTTC,CASQLRQGICGYTF
TRBV7-2,.,TRBJ2-3,TRBD2,TGTGCCAGCAGCCCCAAGGAGCGGGGGGGGGCAGATGCGCAGTATTTT,CASSPKERGGADAQYF
TRBV12-3/TRBV12-4,few,TRBJ2-5,.,TGTGCCAGCAGTTTAGTGTTTGGGGCAGTCCTGGATGGCCAAGAGACCCAGTACTTC,CASSLVFGAVLDGQETQYF
TRBV5-5,.,TRBJ2-5,.,TGTGCCAGCAGCTTCGACAATGAGGAGACCCAGTACTTC,CASSFDNEETQYF
TRBV27,many,TRBJ2-7,.,TGTGCCAGCAGTTTAAGAGGGAACGTCTACGAGCAGTACTTC,CASSLRGNVYEQYF
TRBV7-6,.,TRBJ2-1,.,TGTGCCAGCAGCTTATCGGGCCCCCTTGCCTACAATGAGCAGTTCTTC,CASSLSGPLAYNEQFF
TRBV9,.,TRBJ1-1,.,TGTGCCAGCAGCGTAGGGGCAGGGGTGGACACTGAAGCTTTCTTT,CASSVGAGVDTEAFF
TRBV6-1,few,TRBJ2-7,.,TGTGCCAGCCTGGGGGGCCTCTCCTACGAGCAGTACTTC,CASLGGLSYEQYF
TRBV6-5,few,TRBJ2-7,.,TGTGCCAGCAGTTACTCGCTCATTGCCTACGAGCAGTACTTC,CASSYSLIAYEQYF
TRBV5-1,.,TRBJ1-4,.,TGCGCCAGCAGCTTCGTGGGGACCACGGATGAAAAACTGTTTTTT,CASSFVGTTDEKLFF
TRBV2,.,TRBJ2-1,TRBD2,TGTGCCAGCTCTATCCAGGCGGGGGGCTACAATGAGCAGTTCTTC,CASSIQAGGYNEQFF
TRBV14,few,TRBJ1-1,.,TGTGCCAGCAGCCAAAGGTATTTGAGGGAAAACACTGAAGCTTTCTTT,CASSQRYLRENTEAFF
TRBV28,once,TRBJ2-7,.,TGTGCCAGCAGTGCTAGACAGCCCTCCTACGAGCAGTACTTC,CASSARQPSYEQYF
TRBV9,.,TRBJ2-7,.,TGTGCCAGCAGCGTTAGTTTGAGCCGCGAGCAGTACTTC,CASSVSLSREQYF
TRBV9,.,TRBJ2-7,.,TGTGCCAGCAGCGTAGGTAGGGGGTGGAACGAGCAGTACTTC,CASSVGRGWNEQYF
TRBV20-1,few,TRBJ1-1,.,TGCAGTGGAGCCGCCCACATGAACACTGAAGCTTTCTTT,CSGAAHMNTEAFF
TRBV12-3/TRBV12-4,.,TRBJ2-3,.,TGTGCCAGCAGTTTCGCCCCGGGGGGCGGGACAGATACGCAGTATTTT,CASSFAPGGGTDTQYF
TRBV29-1,.,TRBJ2-2,.,TGCAGCGACCGGGACAACAGGGCCGGGGAGCTGTTTTTT,CSDRDNRAGELFF
TRBV20-1,.,TRBJ2-3,TRBD2,TGCAGTGCTATGGTGATTAGCGGGGGGGCCACAGATACGCAGTATTTT,CSAMVISGGATDTQYF